This T cell receptor beta chain was observed in a study of long-term antiretroviral therapy in people with HIV. Study-level background: The earliest samples came from an era when ART typically awaited falling CD4 counts.

V trimming: 7 bases; J trimming: 4 bases; junction bases outside the gene matches: 8. The CDR3 sequence is 15 residues long. Germline V gene lookup returns CDR1 MNHNY and CDR2 SVGAGI (reference sequence). A v3.0 immunoSEQ assay was performed at survey level. Produced via immunoSEQ multiplex PCR; TCRdb's table is partial and in-frame only. The table has around 36,000 clones, roughly 79% seen once. This chain joins TRBV6-6 and TRBJ2-1, with 9 bases lining up with TRBD2. The sequenced sample was unsorted PBMCs, obtained 3 years after starting antiretroviral therapy. The TCR comes from a man aged 50 to 59 with HIV. As DNA, the CDR3 is TGTGCCAGCACCCTGGGACTAGCAGGATACAATGAGCAGTTCTTC. This codes for CASTLGLAGYNEQFF.